This TCR beta chain was obtained from a study of cytomegalovirus exposure and HLA in healthy donors. The study's findings and limits: Data from an earlier analysis indicated that most TCR beta V segments were productive either about 87% or about 30% of the time. A missense DCLRE1C variant was associated with V- and J-gene trimming of TCR beta chains in a later analysis, and an independent cohort replicated the association. CMV serostatus stood as the only immune exposure information on hand.

A few counts support this clone. Its cognate antigen is unknown. The germline V gene has CDR1 MDHEN and CDR2 SYDVKM. The J segment lost 4 bases and the V segment lost 5 bases, leaving 11 bases of the junction unmatched. The CDR3 contains 15 residues. Both 60 Vbeta primers and 13 Jbeta primers went into the PCR. Profiling relied on immunoSEQ multiplex PCR, and the TCRdb table lists in-frame clones only, not all of them. The sample lists roughly 250,000 clones, just under 85% occurring once. The chain combines TRBV28 with TRBJ2-7, with 7 bases fitting TRBD1. Sample: PBMCs. The TCR was taken from a woman aged 40 to 49 in good health and CMV-seropositive. CDR3 protein: CASSTTRQGLYEQYF. Written as DNA, the CDR3 is TGTGCCAGCAGTACGACTCGACAGGGTTTATACGAGCAGTACTTC. The variable domain in full, with the rest retrieved from reference TRBV28 and TRBJ2-7, is DVKVTQSSRYLVKRTGEKVFLECVQDMDHENMFWYRQDPGLGLRLIYFSYDVKMKEKGDIPEGYSVSREKKERFSLILESASTNQTSMYLCASSTTRQGLYEQYFGPGTRLTVT.